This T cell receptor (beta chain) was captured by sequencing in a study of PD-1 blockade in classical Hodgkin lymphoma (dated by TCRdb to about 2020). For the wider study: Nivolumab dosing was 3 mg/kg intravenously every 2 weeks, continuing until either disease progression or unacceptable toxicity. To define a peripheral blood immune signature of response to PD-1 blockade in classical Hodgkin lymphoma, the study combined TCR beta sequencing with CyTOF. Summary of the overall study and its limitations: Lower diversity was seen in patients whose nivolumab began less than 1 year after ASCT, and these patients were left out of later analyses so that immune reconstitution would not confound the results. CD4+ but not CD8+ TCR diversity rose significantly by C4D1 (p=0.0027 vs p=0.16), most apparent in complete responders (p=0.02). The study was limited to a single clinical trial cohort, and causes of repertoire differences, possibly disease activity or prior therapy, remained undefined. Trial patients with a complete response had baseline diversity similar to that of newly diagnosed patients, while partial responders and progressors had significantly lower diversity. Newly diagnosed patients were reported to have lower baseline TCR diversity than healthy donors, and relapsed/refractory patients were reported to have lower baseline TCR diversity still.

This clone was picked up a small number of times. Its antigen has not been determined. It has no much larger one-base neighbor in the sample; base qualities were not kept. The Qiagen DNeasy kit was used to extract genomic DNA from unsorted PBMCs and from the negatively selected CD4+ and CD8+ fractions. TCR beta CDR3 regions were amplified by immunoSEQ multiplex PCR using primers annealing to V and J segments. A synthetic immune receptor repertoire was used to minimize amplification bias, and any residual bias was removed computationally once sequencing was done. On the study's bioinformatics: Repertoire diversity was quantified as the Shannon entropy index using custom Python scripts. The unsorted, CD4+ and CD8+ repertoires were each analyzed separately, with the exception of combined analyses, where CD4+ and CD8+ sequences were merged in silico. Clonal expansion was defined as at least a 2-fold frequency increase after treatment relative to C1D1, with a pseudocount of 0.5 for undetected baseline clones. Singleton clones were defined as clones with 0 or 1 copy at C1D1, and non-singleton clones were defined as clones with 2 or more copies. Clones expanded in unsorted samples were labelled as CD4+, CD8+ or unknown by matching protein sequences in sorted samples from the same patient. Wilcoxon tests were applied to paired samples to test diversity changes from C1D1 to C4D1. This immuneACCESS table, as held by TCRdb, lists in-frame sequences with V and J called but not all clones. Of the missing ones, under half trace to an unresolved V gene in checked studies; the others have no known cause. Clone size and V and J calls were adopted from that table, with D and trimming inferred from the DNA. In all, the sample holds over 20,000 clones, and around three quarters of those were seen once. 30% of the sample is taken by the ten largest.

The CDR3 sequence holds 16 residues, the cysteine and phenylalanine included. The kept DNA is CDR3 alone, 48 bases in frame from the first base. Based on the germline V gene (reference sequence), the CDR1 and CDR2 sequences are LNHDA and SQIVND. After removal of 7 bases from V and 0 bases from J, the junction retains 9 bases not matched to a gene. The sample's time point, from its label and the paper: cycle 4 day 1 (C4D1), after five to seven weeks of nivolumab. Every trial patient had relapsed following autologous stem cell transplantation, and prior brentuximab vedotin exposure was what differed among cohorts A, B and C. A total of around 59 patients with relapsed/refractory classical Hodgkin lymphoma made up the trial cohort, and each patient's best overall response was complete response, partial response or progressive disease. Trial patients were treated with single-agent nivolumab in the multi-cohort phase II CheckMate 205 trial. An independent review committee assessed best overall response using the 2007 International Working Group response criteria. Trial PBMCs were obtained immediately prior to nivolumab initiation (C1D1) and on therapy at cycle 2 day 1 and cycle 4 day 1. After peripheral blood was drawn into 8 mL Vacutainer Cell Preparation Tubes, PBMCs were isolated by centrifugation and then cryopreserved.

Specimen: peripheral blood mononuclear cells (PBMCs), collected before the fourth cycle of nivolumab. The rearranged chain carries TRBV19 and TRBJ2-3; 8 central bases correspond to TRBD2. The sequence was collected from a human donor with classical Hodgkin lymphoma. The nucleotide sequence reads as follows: TGTGCCAGTACCAGCGGGGGTTCTCCTAGCACAGATACGCAGTATTTT. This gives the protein CASTSGGSPSTDTQYF.